This T cell receptor beta chain was identified during a study of vaccination effects on CD4 cells after COVID-19. Sequencing was performed with immunoSEQ multiplex PCR; in TCRdb, only in-frame clones are kept and a portion is missing. The sample shows about 73,000 clones, less than 75% of them seen only once. In its sample, this clone was seen a few times. Its target is not known. The culture ran for approximately 9 days before CD4+ T cells were isolated. Two-dose BNT162b2 or mRNA-1273 vaccination was given to participants. V dropped 3 bases and J dropped 9 bases, with 5 bases sitting between them. The CDR3 is 11 amino acids. Germline-derived CDR1 and CDR2 are SGHAT and FQNNGV.

The receptor was isolated from a human donor who received a COVID-19 vaccine. V gene TRBV11-2 combines with J gene TRBJ2-2; D ambiguous. The specimen was CD4+ T cells from PBMCs cultured without peptide, collected after COVID-19 vaccination. CDR3 bases: TGTGCCAGCAGCTTCGCGTGGGAGCTGTTTTTT. Translation gives CASSFAWELFF.